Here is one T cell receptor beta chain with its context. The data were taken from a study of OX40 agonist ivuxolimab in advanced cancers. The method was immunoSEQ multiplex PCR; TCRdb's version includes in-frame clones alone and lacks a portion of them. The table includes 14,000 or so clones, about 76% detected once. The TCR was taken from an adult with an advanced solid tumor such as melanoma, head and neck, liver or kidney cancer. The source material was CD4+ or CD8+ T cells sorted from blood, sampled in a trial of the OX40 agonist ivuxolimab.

CDR3 DNA: TGTGCCAGCAGCCTTCTACGCGGAGGGGCTGGAGAGACCCAGTACTTC. Protein product: CASSLLRGGAGETQYF. The V gene is TRBV7-8, the J gene TRBJ2-5; TRBD2 might be the D (6 bases). V was clipped by 5 bases and J by 4 bases, with 20 bases between them. The CDR3 contains 16 residues. Germline-derived CDR1 and CDR2 are SGHVS and FQNEAQ. Supplemented by reference TRBV7-8 and TRBJ2-5, the full variable domain reads GAGVSQSPRYKVAKRGQDVALRCDPISGHVSLFWYQQALGQGPEFLTYFQNEAQLDKSGLPSDRFFAERPEGSVSTLKIQRTQQEDSAVYLCASSLLRGGAGETQYFGPGTRLLVL.